These 9 T cell receptor beta chains originate from one sample sequenced in a study of cytomegalovirus exposure and HLA in healthy donors. Sequencing was performed with immunoSEQ multiplex PCR; in TCRdb, only in-frame clones are kept and a portion is missing. Among roughly 140,000 clones, 85% to 90% were seen once, and the ten largest hold 3% to 3.5%. Material: PBMCs. All receptors come from a woman aged 18-30 years in good health and CMV-seropositive.

Regarding this clone: One junction end disagrees with the germline gene, perhaps due to a read error. This chain joins TRBV7-7 and TRBJ2-5, with a possible D match to TRBD1 (6 bases). Germline V lookup: CDR1 SSHAT, CDR2 FNYEAQ (reference sequence). This CDR3 has 16 amino acids. The CDR3: CASSTGPRTDQETQYF. DNA of the CDR3: TGTGCTAGCAGCACAGGGCCTCGGACGGATCAAGAGACCCAGTACTTC.

The gene calls are TRBV19 and TRBJ1-5, with D perhaps TRBD1 (5 bases). There are 13 residues in the CDR3. Germline CDR1 is LNHDA and CDR2 is SQIVND (reference sequence). Trimming left V 7 bases short and J 9 bases short, with 16 bases between. The CDR3 region has the DNA TGTGCCAGTACCCTTCCGGGGGGGTGGCCCCAGCATTTT. This translates into CASTLPGGWPQHF.

This chain links TRBV5-6 with TRBJ2-1, with D possibly matching TRBD1 (6 bases). V was shortened by 0 bases and J by 13 bases, with 17 bases between the two germline ends. The CDR3 spans 14 residues. Germline V gene sequence: CDR1 SGHDT, CDR2 YYEEEE. This chain's CDR3 is CASSLEQYYRDQFF. DNA of the CDR3: TGTGCCAGCAGCTTGGAACAATACTACAGGGATCAGTTCTTC.

The genes are TRBV5-1 and TRBJ2-7, with TRBD1 identical over 11 bases. Germline CDR1 and CDR2: SGHRS and YFSETQ. The CDR3 length is 13 residues. Losses at the gene ends were 3 bases for V and 9 bases for J; bases not matched to a gene: 5. CDR3 DNA: TGCGCCAGCAGCTCCGGGACAGGGGGTTGGCAGTACTTC. Translation gives CASSSGTGGWQYF.

The chain couples TRBV2 to TRBJ2-1, with TRBD2 matching 9 bases. The CDR3 spans 16 residues. Unmatched junction bases numbered 10, after V lost 6 bases and J lost 4 bases. Germline CDR1 and CDR2: SNHLY and FYNNEI. CDR3 sequence reads: CASRGPLAGPYNEQFF. CDR3 nucleotide sequence: TGTGCCAGCAGGGGGCCTCTAGCGGGGCCATACAATGAGCAGTTCTTC. Full variable domain (missing parts from reference TRBV2 and TRBJ2-1): EPEVTQTPSHQVTQMGQEVILRCVPISNHLYFYWYRQILGQKVEFLVSFYNNEISEKSEIFDDQFSVERPDGSNFTLKIRSTKLEDSAMYFCASRGPLAGPYNEQFFGPGTRLTVL.

The gene calls are TRBV4-1 and TRBJ1-5; the D is unclear. Germline values: CDR1 MGHRA, CDR2 YSYEKL. This CDR3 has 17 amino acids. V was pared by 4 bases and J by 3 bases, with 19 bases between. CDR3 amino acids: CASSPTRVSTSNQPQHF. In DNA form, the CDR3 reads TGCGCCAGCAGCCCCACTAGGGTTTCGACCTCCAATCAGCCCCAGCATTTT.

This clone appeared a single time. This sequence joins TRBV4-3 and TRBJ2-3; D remains ambiguous. Trimming cost V 0 bases and J 6 bases, with 10 bases left between them. CDR1 LGHNA and CDR2 YSLEER come from the germline V gene. The CDR3 contains 14 residues. The CDR3 bases are TGCGCCAGCAGCCAAGACCGAGGAGTGGATACGCAGTATTTT. Encoded protein: CASSQDRGVDTQYF.

This chain connects TRBV9 to TRBJ2-3; tentatively, D is TRBD2 (7 bases). V lost 4 bases to trimming and J lost 0 bases, with 12 bases between them. CDR1 and CDR2 (germline): SGDLS, YYNGEE. The CDR3 covers 15 residues. The DNA for the CDR3 is TGTGCCAGCAGCCGAGGGGGGGGCAGCACAGATACGCAGTATTTT. It yields the protein CASSRGGGSTDTQYF.

The gene calls are TRBV19 and TRBJ1-5; tentatively, D is TRBD1 (6 bases). This CDR3 is 16 amino acids long. V was cut by 7 bases and J by 0 bases, with 16 bases left in between. Per the germline V gene, CDR1 is LNHDA and CDR2 is SQIVND (reference sequence). CDR3 bases: TGTGCCAGTACCCCCCAGGGGCCTTATAGCAATCAGCCCCAGCATTTT. Translating gives CASTPQGPYSNQPQHF.